This paragraph reports one T cell receptor (beta chain). This sample was taken from a study of blood T cell repertoires in COVID-19. The protocol was immunoSEQ multiplex PCR, while the TCRdb copy is restricted to in-frame clones and leaves out a portion. The table lists some 170,000 clones, more than 85% of them singletons. Seattle cases were enrolled at active infection and followed longitudinally. Germline-derived CDR1 and CDR2 are MNHEY and SMNVEV (reference sequence). V shed 0 bases, J shed 5 bases, and the junction held 6 bases outside the gene matches. The CDR3 runs 16 residues. The sequence came from a woman aged 55-70 years with COVID-19, enrolled during active disease. Sequenced: peripheral blood. The chain uses TRBV27 and TRBJ1-4; 7 nucleotides line up with TRBD1. As DNA, the CDR3 is TGTGCCAGCAGTTTATCGAGACAGGGACTGAATGAAAAACTGTTTTTT. Translated, it gives CASSLSRQGLNEKLFF.